This is a list of T cell receptor beta chains from one sample in a study of cytomegalovirus exposure and HLA in healthy donors. Generated by immunoSEQ multiplex PCR, the TCRdb table keeps only in-frame clones and is missing some. Seen here are about 180,000 clones, 75% to 85% observed once, and the top ten hold less than 4.5%. Sequencing was carried out using PBMCs. Receptors originate from a woman aged 55-70 years in good health and CMV-seropositive. CDR3s include the opening cysteine and the closing phenylalanine or tryptophan. A D gene is named only where the DNA matches it firmly. For some rows the clone size is stated as once, few or many, or as a class when expanded; others skip it.

>NA|TRBJ1-4|TRBV18|NA
CASSPDVTELFF
TGTGCCAGCTCACCGGACGTGACAGAACTGTTTTTT
>NA|TRBJ1-1|TRBV28|NA
CASSLSHHTEAFF
TGTGCCAGCAGTTTATCCCATCACACTGAAGCTTTCTTT
>NA|TRBJ1-1|TRBV18|NA
CASSTSEGTEAFF
TGTGCCAGCTCGACCTCCGAGGGCACTGAAGCTTTCTTT
>NA|TRBJ2-7|TRBV7-2|TRBD2
CASRQSSGGLSYEQYF
TGTGCCAGCAGACAAAGTAGCGGGGGGCTCTCCTACGAGCAGTACTTC
>NA|TRBJ1-4|TRBV6-1|TRBD1
CASSELTGGQFEKLFF
TGTGCCAGCAGTGAACTAACAGGGGGCCAGTTTGAAAAACTGTTTTTT
>NA|TRBJ2-1|TRBV27|NA
CASSLSGAASAEQFF
TGTGCCAGCAGTTTATCAGGGGCCGCATCGGCTGAGCAGTTCTTC
>NA|TRBJ2-3|TRBV18|TRBD1
CASSPQGQSTQYF
TGTGCCAGCTCGCCTCAGGGACAGAGTACGCAGTATTTT
>NA|TRBJ1-5|TRBV29-1|NA
CSVRTDNQPQHF
TGCAGCGTTCGGACAGACAATCAGCCCCAGCATTTT
>NA|TRBJ2-6|TRBV5-1|TRBD1
CASSTDREFSGANVLTF
TGCGCCAGCAGCACTGACAGGGAGTTTTCTGGGGCCAACGTCCTGACTTTC
>NA|TRBJ2-1|TRBV9|TRBD1
CASSPTGQGTYNEQFF
TGTGCCAGCAGCCCAACGGGACAGGGGACCTACAATGAGCAGTTCTTC
>NA|TRBJ2-7|TRBV5-1|NA
CASSLDGQRTYEQYF
TGCGCCAGCAGCTTGGACGGACAGAGAACCTACGAGCAGTACTTC
>NA|TRBJ2-7|TRBV19|TRBD1
CASSDRGRTPEQYF
TGTGCCAGTAGTGACAGGGGCCGAACCCCCGAGCAGTACTTC
>NA|TRBJ2-3|TRBV9|NA
CASSLSADTQYF
TGTGCCAGCAGCCTCTCGGCAGATACGCAGTATTTT
>NA|TRBJ1-1|TRBV6-6|NA
CAIMKQGLLNTEAFF
TGTGCCATCATGAAACAGGGTTTATTGAACACTGAAGCTTTCTTT
>NA|TRBJ2-7|TRBV10-1|NA
CASSSTPSHTYEQYF
TGCGCCAGCAGCTCCACCCCGTCACACACCTACGAGCAGTACTTC
>NA|TRBJ2-2|TRBV5-6|TRBD1
CASSLQGADTGELFF
TGTGCCAGCAGCTTGCAGGGGGCGGACACCGGGGAGCTGTTTTTT
>NA|TRBJ1-1|TRBV28|NA
CAIQVNTEAFF
TGTGCCATACAGGTGAACACTGAAGCTTTCTTT
>NA|TRBJ1-1|TRBV4-1|NA
CASSFPGLLTEAFF
TGCGCCAGCAGTTTTCCGGGACTCCTCACTGAAGCTTTCTTT
>NA|TRBJ2-2|TRBV18|TRBD1
CASSQDRALLKNAGQLFF
TGTGCCAGCTCTCAGGACAGGGCCCTTCTAAAAAATGCCGGGCAGCTGTTTTTT
>NA|TRBJ1-2|TRBV18|NA
CASSPNRDYGYTF
TGTGCCAGCTCACCAAACCGGGACTATGGCTACACCTTC
>NA|TRBJ2-7|TRBV28|NA
CASSLRAYEQYF
TGTGCCAGCAGTCTCAGGGCCTACGAGCAGTACTTC
>medium-sized|TRBJ1-1|TRBV4-3|NA
CASSQVVAVNTEAFF
TGCGCCAGCAGCCAAGTGGTGGCCGTGAACACTGAAGCTTTCTTT
>NA|TRBJ2-5|TRBV18|NA
CASSPPAGEQYF
TGTGCCAGCTCACCTCCTGCAGGGGAGCAGTACTTC
>NA|TRBJ2-2|TRBV5-4|NA
CASSLELNTGELFF
TGTGCCAGCAGCTTGGAACTAAACACCGGGGAGCTGTTTTTT
>NA|TRBJ1-6|TRBV5-4|NA
CASSLRMGSSDSPLHF
TGTGCCAGCAGCTTGCGTATGGGGTCTAGCGATTCACCCCTCCACTTT
>NA|TRBJ2-5|TRBV27|TRBD1
CASSSPGQGPTQYF
TGTGCCAGCAGTTCGCCTGGACAGGGGCCGACCCAGTACTTC
>NA|TRBJ2-2|TRBV6-5|NA
CASLNTGELFF
TGTGCCAGCTTAAACACCGGGGAGCTGTTTTTT
>NA|TRBJ1-6|TRBV5-6|NA
CASSLDQAYNSPLHF
TGTGCCAGCAGCTTGGACCAGGCCTATAATTCACCCCTCCACTTT
>NA|TRBJ2-1|TRBV25-1|TRBD1
CASRDRERFF
TGTGCCAGCAGGGACAGGGAACGGTTCTTC
>NA|TRBJ2-3|TRBV5-4|TRBD2
CASSRTSGTYTDTQYF
TGTGCCAGCAGCCGGACTAGCGGGACTTACACAGATACGCAGTATTTT
>NA|TRBJ2-3|TRBV9|TRBD2
CASSVATSGGFTQYF
TGTGCCAGCAGCGTAGCTACTAGCGGGGGGTTTACGCAGTATTTT
>NA|TRBJ1-5|TRBV30|NA
CAWDKNKNQPQHF
TGTGCCTGGGATAAAAACAAGAATCAGCCCCAGCATTTT
>few|TRBJ2-7|TRBV7-8|NA
CASSLAGSNYEQYF
TGTGCCAGCAGCTTAGCAGGGAGCAACTACGAGCAGTACTTC
>NA|TRBJ1-6|TRBV11-1|TRBD1
CASSIGTGTDSPLHF
TGTGCCAGCAGCATAGGGACAGGGACGGATTCACCCCTCCACTTT
>NA|TRBJ1-2|TRBV27|NA
CASRMTLANYGYTF
TGTGCCAGCAGGATGACTCTAGCTAACTATGGCTACACCTTC
>NA|TRBJ1-4|TRBV4-2|NA
CASTRETGGREKLFF
TGTGCCAGCACCCGGGAGACGGGGGGGCGAGAAAAACTGTTTTTT
>NA|TRBJ1-2|TRBV7-9|TRBD1
CASSAWDRLANYGYTF
TGTGCCAGCAGCGCATGGGACAGATTAGCTAACTATGGCTACACCTTC
>NA|TRBJ2-7|TRBV19|NA
CASSIDQATYEQYF
TGTGCCAGTAGTATTGACCAGGCAACCTACGAGCAGTACTTC
>few|TRBJ2-1|TRBV6-5|TRBD2
CASRGRRENYNEQFF
TGTGCCAGCAGGGGGCGGCGGGAGAACTACAATGAGCAGTTCTTC
>NA|TRBJ2-2|TRBV27|TRBD2
CASSLRGLDTGELFF
TGTGCCAGCAGTCTACGGGGACTAGACACCGGGGAGCTGTTTTTT
>NA|TRBJ2-7|TRBV11-2|NA
CASSLDNSYEQYF
TGTGCCAGCAGCTTAGACAACTCCTACGAGCAGTACTTC
>NA|TRBJ2-3|TRBV7-9|TRBD1
CASSLSRDRSTDTQYF
TGTGCCAGCAGCTTAAGTAGGGACAGGAGCACAGATACGCAGTATTTT
>NA|TRBJ2-3|TRBV30|NA
CASSPGQLKRLSRTDTQYF
TGTGCCTCATCCCCCGGGCAGCTGAAACGACTATCACGCACAGATACGCAGTATTTT
>once|TRBJ2-7|TRBV7-2|NA
CASSLGADYEQYF
TGTGCCAGCAGCTTAGGGGCCGACTACGAGCAGTACTTC